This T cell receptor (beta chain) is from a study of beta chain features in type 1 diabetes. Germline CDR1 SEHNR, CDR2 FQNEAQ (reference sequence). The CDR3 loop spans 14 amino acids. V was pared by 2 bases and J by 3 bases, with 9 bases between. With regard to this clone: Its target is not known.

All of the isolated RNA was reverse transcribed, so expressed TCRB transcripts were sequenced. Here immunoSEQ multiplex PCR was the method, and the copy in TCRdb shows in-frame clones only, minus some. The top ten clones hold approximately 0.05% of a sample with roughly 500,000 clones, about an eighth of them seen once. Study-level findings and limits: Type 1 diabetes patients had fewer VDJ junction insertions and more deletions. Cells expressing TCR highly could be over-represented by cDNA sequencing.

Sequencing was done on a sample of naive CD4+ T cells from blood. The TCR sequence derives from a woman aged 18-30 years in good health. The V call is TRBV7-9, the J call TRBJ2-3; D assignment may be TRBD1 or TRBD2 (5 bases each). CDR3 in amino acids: CASSLMGETDTQYF. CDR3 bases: TGTGCCAGCAGCTTAATGGGGGAGACAGATACGCAGTATTTT.